What follows are 31 T cell receptor beta chains derived from one specimen sequenced in a study of molecular identifiers for immune sequencing clone quantification. TCRdb passed the PCR reads through MiXCR, listing each CDR3 protein once. The table has about 500,000 distinct CDR3 sequences, over 20% seen once. Sequencing was performed on naive CD8+ T cells from blood, with Jurkat cell RNA spiked in. The subset is: FACS-sorted CD8+CD4-CCR7+CD45RA+ naive T cells. The receptors come from a human donor in good health. Some libraries in this study had Jurkat cell RNA spiked in.

This clonotype occurred many times. The chain carries TRBV5-6 and TRBJ1-4; 7 positions agree with TRBD1. Germline CDR1 is SGHDT and CDR2 is YYEEEE. V shed 4 bases and J 0 bases; nucleotides not matched to a gene: 6. CDR3 size: 16 residues. The DNA for the CDR3 is TGTGCCAGCAGCGAGGACAGGTTTGCAACTAATGAAAAACTGTTTTTT. Translated: CASSEDRFATNEKLFF.

The V and J genes are TRBV12-5 and TRBJ2-7, with 7 bases lining up with TRBD1. V was clipped by 6 bases and J by 7 bases; unmatched bases: 9. CDR1 LGHNT and CDR2 FRNRAP come from the germline V gene. This CDR3 has 13 residues. CDR3 protein: CASGPTGIGEQYF. The CDR3 bases are TGTGCTAGTGGGCCGACAGGGATTGGTGAGCAGTACTTC.

This clonotype was seen a few times. With a much larger clone just one base away, this may be a read error. The genes are TRBV7-2 and TRBJ2-3; no firm D call. Trimming cost V 3 bases and J 2 bases, with 6 bases left between them. The CDR3 runs 13 residues. The germline gives CDR1 SGHTA, CDR2 FQGNSA. In DNA form, the CDR3 reads TGTGCCAGCAGCTTGCACTTCACAGATACGCAGTATTTT. It yields the protein CASSLHFTDTQYF.

The CDR3 protein is CSARELAGSEQYF. DNA for the CDR3: TGCAGTGCTAGGGAACTAGCGGGCTCCGAGCAGTACTTC. The gene calls are TRBV20-1 and TRBJ2-7; 9 bases agree with TRBD2. This CDR3 has 13 amino acids. From germline, CDR1 is DFQATT and CDR2 SNEGSKA (reference sequence). V gave up 3 bases and J gave up 6 bases; unmatched junction bases: 6.

This clonotype was recorded once. With a much larger clone just one base away, this may be a read error. The chain has TRBV12-3 or TRBV12-4 and TRBJ1-4; D remains ambiguous. The CDR3 contains 16 residues. Trimming took 4 bases from V and 8 from J, leaving 20 bases between them. The CDR3 bases are TGTGCCAGCAGTTCAAGACTTGGCCCGGATGACGAAAAACTGTTTTTT. Translation gives CASSSRLGPDDEKLFF.

This clonotype was picked up many times. The chain employs TRBV6-2 or TRBV6-3 and TRBJ2-7, with D tentatively TRBD2 (6 bases). This CDR3 is built from 12 residues. Germline V CDR1 and CDR2: MNHEY, SVGEGT. V was shortened by 5 bases and J by 13 bases, with 18 bases between the two germline ends. CDR3 sequence (DNA): TGTGCCAGCAGTGCCGTCGGACTACCGGATTACTTC. It is translated as CASSAVGLPDYF.

This clonotype was picked up many times. The CDR3 spells CASSLVERGNTEAFF. CDR3 DNA sequence: TGTGCCAGCAGTTTAGTGGAGAGGGGGAACACTGAAGCTTTCTTT. The chain is built from TRBV6-2 or TRBV6-3 and TRBJ1-1; tentatively, D is TRBD1 (5 bases). The CDR3 contains 15 residues. Germline V gene sequence: CDR1 MNHEY, CDR2 SVGEGT. Trimming took 4 bases from V and 1 from J, leaving 13 bases between them.

This clonotype was detected a few times. The chain links TRBV29-1 to TRBJ2-1; 8 bases align to TRBD2. The junction had 3 bases not matched to a gene; V was cut back by 5 bases and J by 3 bases. This CDR3 is 13 amino acids long. Germline CDR1 reads SQVTM; CDR2 reads ANQGSEA. CDR3 nucleotide sequence: TGCAGCGTTCGCGGGAGGAACTACAATGAGCAGTTCTTC. Residues: CSVRGRNYNEQFF.

The chain couples TRBV6-2 or TRBV6-3 to TRBJ2-7; 10 nucleotides match TRBD1. This CDR3 is built from 14 residues. CDR1 and CDR2 (germline): MNHEY, SVGEGT. The junction had 8 bases not matched to a gene; V was cut back by 6 bases and J by 6 bases. The CDR3 region is CASSHDRGLGEQYF. The CDR3 DNA sequence: TGTGCCAGCAGCCACGACAGGGGGCTCGGCGAGCAGTACTTC.

The rearrangement links TRBV28 to TRBJ2-5; D possibly corresponds to TRBD1 (6 bases). This CDR3 region has 18 residues. Deletions cut 4 bases from V and 2 bases from J, with 23 bases between. Germline V lookup: CDR1 MDHEN, CDR2 SYDVKM. The CDR3 coding sequence is TGTGCCAGCAGTTCCTGGTCTATTGGCAGGGGTCCTCAAGAGACCCAGTACTTC. The encoded protein is CASSSWSIGRGPQETQYF.

This clonotype has just a few counts. The chain recombines TRBV29-1 with TRBJ2-1, with TRBD2 matching 11 bases. This CDR3 is built from 13 residues. The J segment lost 12 bases and the V segment lost 7 bases, leaving 11 bases of the junction unmatched. Per the germline V gene, CDR1 is SQVTM and CDR2 is ANQGSEA. CDR3 nucleotides: TGCAGCGAGAAGACTAGCGGGAACACTGTGCAGTTCTTC. Its translation is CSEKTSGNTVQFF.

In this sample, this clonotype turned up many times. The rearrangement joins TRBV20-1 to TRBJ2-4, with 7 bases identical to TRBD1. The V gene's germline CDR1 is DFQATT and CDR2 SNEGSKA (reference sequence). This CDR3 region has 14 residues. V lost 4 bases, J lost 1 base, and 4 bases stayed unmatched. CDR3 region: CSATTGEAKNIQYF. The CDR3 nucleotides are TGCAGTGCTACAACAGGGGAGGCCAAAAACATTCAGTACTTC.

This clonotype was picked up one time. The junction departs from the called germline gene at one end, perhaps through a read error. The CDR3 bases are TGTACCAGCAGCTTCTACCCTGATCCCGGGACAGCTAGCCGGGTCTCTGAAGCTTTCTTT. The encoded protein is CTSSFYPDPGTASRVSEAFF. V gene TRBV7-8 combines with J gene TRBJ1-1, with 7 nucleotides matching TRBD1. The germline CDR1 and CDR2 sequences are SGHVS and FQNEAQ. The length of the CDR3 is 20 residues. Together with reference TRBV7-8 and TRBJ1-1, the CDR3 gives the full variable domain: GAGVSQSPRYKVAKRGQDVALRCDPISGHVSLFWYQQALGQGPEFLTYFQNEAQLDKSGLPSDRFFAERPEGSVSTLKIQRTQQEDSAVYLCTSSFYPDPGTASRVSEAFFGQGTRLTVV.

About this clonotype itself: A read error may explain this, as a much larger clone is one base away. The V and J genes are TRBV7-2 and TRBJ2-7, with unresolved D. V lost 2 bases, J lost 2 bases, and 10 bases lay in between. Germline CDR1 SGHTA, CDR2 FQGNSA. The CDR3 contains 14 residues. CDR3 nucleotide sequence: TGTGCCAGCAGCTTAATGGGTGCTGCCTACGAGCAGTACTTC. This gives the protein CASSLMGAAYEQYF.

Only a few counts were recorded for this clonotype. The V and J genes are TRBV4-1 and TRBJ2-1; D tentatively fits TRBD1 or TRBD2 (6 bases each). The V end was cut by 1 base, the J end by 8 bases, with 15 bases between. Germline CDR1 is MGHRA and CDR2 is YSYEKL. This CDR3 region has 15 residues. The CDR3: CASSQVGGSRDEQFF. The CDR3 DNA reads TGCGCCAGCAGCCAAGTGGGGGGCAGTAGAGATGAGCAGTTCTTC.

This clonotype was seen ten or more times. This rearrangement joins TRBV20-1 to TRBJ1-4; 8 bases agree with TRBD1. The CDR3 extends over 14 amino acids. Looked up from germline, CDR1 is DFQATT and CDR2 is SNEGSKA (reference sequence). V lost 3 bases, J lost 5 bases, and 5 bases stayed unmatched. CDR3 nucleotides: TGCAGTGCTAGGGGACAGGAGCCGAATGAAAAACTGTTTTTT. Protein sequence: CSARGQEPNEKLFF.

The chain has TRBV6-1 and TRBJ1-4; possible D gene TRBD1, 6 bases. The CDR3 consists of 17 residues. Trimming removed 5 bases from V and 0 bases from J, with 16 bases in between. Germline CDR1 reads MNHNS; CDR2 reads SASEGT. CDR3 residues: CASSYRRTDATNEKLFF. As DNA, the CDR3 is TGTGCCAGCAGTTACCGTAGGACAGATGCAACTAATGAAAAACTGTTTTTT.

This clonotype was picked up many times. The rearrangement links TRBV27 to TRBJ2-7; possibly TRBD1 for D (6 bases). Germline V gene data show CDR1 as MNHEY and CDR2 as SMNVEV (reference sequence). The CDR3 length is 14 residues. The germline V and J ends were trimmed by 2 bases and 7 bases, with 15 bases remaining between them. In nucleotides, the CDR3 is TGTGCCAGCAGTTTAAGACAGGTCCAGGTGGAGCAGTACTTC. Encoded protein: CASSLRQVQVEQYF.

This clonotype was picked up many times. This chain uses TRBV20-1 with TRBJ2-3; D might be TRBD1 (6 bases). Germline V gene lookup returns CDR1 DFQATT and CDR2 SNEGSKA (reference sequence). The CDR3 loop spans 13 amino acids. V was trimmed by 6 bases and J by 2 bases, leaving 12 bases between them. The CDR3 protein is CSAIDRLTDTQYF. The DNA of the CDR3 is TGCAGTGCCATTGACAGGCTCACAGATACGCAGTATTTT.

This clonotype has only a few counts. This chain connects TRBV19 to TRBJ2-1, with 8 bases matching TRBD2. Germline CDR1 and CDR2: LNHDA and SQIVND (reference sequence). CDR3 length: 18 amino acids. The ends lost 1 base at V and 1 base at J; junction bases unmatched: 9. CDR3 sequence (DNA): TGTGCCAGTAGTATAGCGGGAGGGCCTATATTGTCCTACAATGAGCAGTTCTTC. Its translation: CASSIAGGPILSYNEQFF.

V and J are TRBV7-9 and TRBJ2-5, with D possibly matching TRBD1 (6 bases). The CDR3 loop spans 17 amino acids. The V gene's germline CDR1 is SEHNR and CDR2 FQNEAQ (reference sequence). The V and J ends lost 3 bases and 3 bases respectively, with 20 bases between them. Here the CDR3 reads CASSFSGQGSLKETQYF. Written as DNA, the CDR3 is TGTGCCAGCAGCTTTAGTGGGCAGGGGTCGCTAAAAGAGACCCAGTACTTC.

This clonotype showed up just once. This may arise from a read error, as a much more abundant clone is one base away. The chain recombines TRBV14 with TRBJ2-5; unclear D gene. Germline values: CDR1 SGHDN, CDR2 FVKESK. The CDR3 is made up of 16 amino acids. Trimming stripped 4 bases from V and 2 bases from J, with 17 bases between. The CDR3 sequence is CASSRKGPGPQETQYF. CDR3 bases: TGTGCCAGCAGCCGGAAAGGTCCAGGTCCACAAGAGACCCAGTACTTC.

A few counts support this clonotype. The junction differs from germline at one of its ends, possibly a read error. V gene TRBV6-5 combines with J gene TRBJ2-3, with D unresolved. The CDR3 covers 13 residues. CDR1 MNHEY and CDR2 SVGAGI come from the germline V gene. CDR3 sequence: CVSSYTNTDTQYF. DNA of the CDR3: TGTGTCAGCAGTTACACCAACACAGATACGCAGTATTTT.

This clonotype was detected a few times. The chain uses TRBV4-3 and TRBJ1-1; D call uncertain. The CDR3 sequence is 15 residues long. V gave up 5 bases and J gave up 5 bases, with 18 bases separating them. Germline V CDR1 and CDR2: LGHNA, YSLEER. The CDR3 sequence is CASSFETGGMTEAFF. CDR3 DNA: TGCGCCAGCAGCTTTGAGACGGGAGGGATGACTGAAGCTTTCTTT.

About this clonotype itself: Since a much larger clone is just one base distant, this may be a read error. The CDR3, as DNA: TGTGCCAGCAGCCCTAGACTCCTTTCCACAAATACGCAGTATTTT. Protein: CASSPRLLSTNTQYF. The rearrangement links TRBV7-8 to TRBJ2-3; D ambiguous. The CDR3 sequence is 15 residues long. Germline-derived CDR1 and CDR2 are SGHVS and FQNEAQ. Supplemented by reference TRBV7-8 and TRBJ2-3, the full variable domain reads GAGVSQSPRYKVAKRGQDVALRCDPISGHVSLFWYQQALGQGPEFLTYFQNEAQLDKSGLPSDRFFAERPEGSVSTLKIQRTQQEDSAVYLCASSPRLLSTNTQYFGPGTRLTVL.

Comment on this clonotype: At one end, the junction sequence differs from germline, possibly due to a read error. This chain links TRBV3-1 with TRBJ2-7, with D possibly being TRBD2 (5 bases). The CDR3 runs 15 residues. The germline CDR1 and CDR2 sequences are LGHDT and YNNKEL (reference sequence). CDR3 sequence (DNA): TGTGCCAGCAGCCAGGGGAGCAGCTACCCAGATGAGCGGTACTTC. Residues: CASSQGSSYPDERYF.

This sequence joins TRBV9 and TRBJ2-2; D is undetermined. CDR1 is SGDLS and CDR2 is YYNGEE in the germline V gene. The V end lost 7 bases, the J end lost 6 bases, and 7 bases lay between the germline ends. This CDR3 is 11 amino acids long. The CDR3 coding sequence is TGTGCCAGCTCATGGGCCGGGGAGCTGTTTTTT. It is translated as CASSWAGELFF.

This clonotype has just a few counts. J is TRBJ2-4 and V is TRBV3-1, with D tentatively TRBD1 (6 bases). V lost 1 base and J lost 4, with 11 bases in between. Germline V CDR1 and CDR2: LGHDT, YNNKEL (reference sequence). The CDR3 runs 15 residues. Here the CDR3 DNA reads TGTGCCAGCAGCCAAGTGTCCCAGGGGAAAAACATTCAGTACTTC. This encodes CASSQVSQGKNIQYF.

This clonotype was counted a single time. This may stem from a read error, because a much larger clone lies one nucleotide away. The V gene is TRBV4-1, the J gene TRBJ2-7; D might be TRBD1 or TRBD2, each matching 5 bases. From germline, CDR1 is MGHRA and CDR2 YSYEKL. The CDR3 has 15 residues. Trimming took off 3 bases at V and 0 bases at J, with 12 bases between the two ends. This CDR3 is CASSHGASSSYEQYF. CDR3 DNA: TGCGCCAGCAGCCACGGGGCGTCAAGCTCCTACGAGCAGTACTTC.

This clonotype was seen at least ten times. The rearrangement uses TRBV5-6 and TRBJ2-1, with D tentatively TRBD2 (5 bases). CDR1 and CDR2 from the germline V gene are SGHDT and YYEEEE. CDR3 length: 17 amino acids. V dropped 0 bases and J dropped 7 bases, with 20 bases sitting between them. CDR3 residues: CASSLAENPWPGNEQFF. In DNA, the CDR3 is TGTGCCAGCAGCTTGGCCGAAAATCCTTGGCCGGGGAATGAGCAGTTCTTC. The full variable domain, rest sourced from reference TRBV5-6 and TRBJ2-1, is DAGVTQSPTHLIKTRGQQVTLRCSPKSGHDTVSWYQQALGQGPQFIFQYYEEEERQRGNFPDRFSGHQFPNYSSELNVNALLLGDSALYLCASSLAENPWPGNEQFFGPGTRLTVL.

This clonotype was detected ten times or more. The chain is built from TRBV3-1 and TRBJ2-4; TRBD2 agrees at 13 bases. V was pared by 4 bases and J by 11 bases, with 11 bases of the junction left unmatched. CDR3 length: 16 amino acids. Per germline, CDR1 LGHDT and CDR2 YNNKEL (reference sequence). The CDR3 spells CASSPTPGTSGEVQYF. In DNA form, the CDR3 reads TGTGCCAGCAGCCCGACGCCCGGGACTAGCGGGGAGGTTCAGTACTTC.